The clone carrying this T cell receptor beta chain turned up a few times. Its antigen is still unknown. The data belong to a study of post-analysis software for immune sequencing data. Whole-study results and caveats: TRBV segments more frequent in patients than in controls numbered about 5 and included TRBV5-6, TRBV5-1 and TRBV20-1.

Every TCR beta cDNA library bore unique molecular identifiers. TCRdb re-derived calls from the PCR reads in MiXCR, one entry per CDR3 protein. The data show roughly 700,000 distinct CDR3 sequences, around 27% seen once. Per germline, CDR1 SEHNR and CDR2 FQNEAQ (reference sequence). V lost 4 bases, J lost 4 bases, and 17 bases lay in between. The CDR3 contains 16 residues. The TCR was taken from a girl aged 10-17 years with multiple sclerosis. The chain combines TRBV7-9 with TRBJ2-1, with TRBD1 as a possible D gene (7 bases). The sequenced material came from blood. The chain's CDR3 is CASSSPDPGGYNEQFF. The CDR3 DNA is TGTGCCAGCAGCTCTCCCGATCCAGGGGGGTACAATGAGCAGTTCTTC. The variable domain in full, with the rest retrieved from reference TRBV7-9 and TRBJ2-1, is DTGVSQNPRHKITKRGQNVTFRCDPISEHNRLYWYRQTLGQGPEFLTYFQNEAQLEKSRLLSDRFSAERPKGSFSTLEIQRTEQGDSAMYLCASSSPDPGGYNEQFFGPGTRLTVL.